The 7 T cell receptor beta chains below all came from one sample that was sequenced in a study of cytomegalovirus exposure and HLA in healthy donors. Amplification used 60 Vbeta primers and 13 Jbeta primers. Some clones are missing from TCRdb's copy, which holds only in-frame ones; the method was immunoSEQ multiplex PCR. The sample records about 130,000 clones, 81% being singletons. Material for sequencing was PBMCs. The receptor set was obtained from a man younger than 35 in good health and CMV-seropositive.

This clone was picked up a small number of times. The chain links TRBV6-1 to TRBJ2-1; 10 nucleotides line up with TRBD1. The CDR3 runs to 15 residues. Germline loops: CDR1 MNHNS, CDR2 SASEGT. J gave up 2 bases and V 8 bases, and 6 bases lay outside the gene matches. For the CDR3, the DNA is TGTGCCAGCCACCGGGACAGGGGCCCCTACAATGAGCAGTTCTTC. It codes for CASHRDRGPYNEQFF.

The V call is TRBV7-2, the J call TRBJ2-2, with 7 bases identical to TRBD1. The J segment lost 6 bases and the V segment lost 4 bases, leaving 5 bases of the junction unmatched. This CDR3 has 14 amino acids. CDR1 and CDR2 (germline): SGHTA, FQGNSA. The CDR3 loop is CASSSTGIPGELFF. CDR3 DNA sequence: TGTGCCAGCAGCTCGACAGGGATTCCCGGGGAGCTGTTTTTT.

The rearrangement joins TRBV4-3 to TRBJ2-1; 12 nucleotides line up with TRBD2. This CDR3 is built from 15 residues. Germline CDR1 LGHNA, CDR2 YSLEER. The V gene end was trimmed by 1 base and the J gene end by 7 bases; junction bases not matched to a gene: 2. The CDR3 sequence: CASSQALAGGNEQFF. CDR3 nucleotide sequence: TGCGCCAGCAGCCAAGCCCTAGCGGGAGGGAATGAGCAGTTCTTC.

The sample holds a few counts of this clone. This chain links TRBV27 with TRBJ1-6; possibly TRBD1 for D (5 bases). V lost 3 bases and J lost 5, with 11 bases in between. The CDR3 loop spans 15 amino acids. Germline loops: CDR1 MNHEY, CDR2 SMNVEV (reference sequence). The CDR3 sequence is CASSFWADNNSPLHF. CDR3 nucleotide sequence: TGTGCCAGCAGTTTCTGGGCGGACAATAATTCACCCCTCCACTTT.

The chain has TRBV19 and TRBJ2-2; D might be TRBD2 (6 bases). Trimming took off 3 bases at V and 1 base at J, with 9 bases between the two ends. This CDR3 is built from 15 residues. The germline gives CDR1 LNHDA, CDR2 SQIVND (reference sequence). For the CDR3, the DNA is TGTGCCAGTAGTATGGTAGCGGTGAACACCGGGGAGCTGTTTTTT. This gives the protein CASSMVAVNTGELFF.

The chain links TRBV7-9 to TRBJ1-2; 7 bases are a match to TRBD1. V gave up 3 bases and J gave up 5 bases; unmatched junction bases: 3. Germline lookup yields CDR1 SEHNR and CDR2 FQNEAQ (reference sequence). The CDR3 has 13 amino acids. The CDR3 region is CASSFGQDYGYTF. The CDR3 region has the DNA TGTGCCAGCAGCTTTGGACAGGATTATGGCTACACCTTC.

This clone was recorded a few times. V and J are TRBV6-6 and TRBJ1-1; no definite D call. CDR1 is MNHNY and CDR2 is SVGAGI in the germline V gene (reference sequence). V lost 4 bases to trimming and J lost 1 base, with 10 bases between them. The CDR3 contains 14 residues. CDR3 in amino acids: CASSSLGRNTEAFF. The CDR3 bases are TGTGCCAGCAGTTCCCTTGGCAGGAACACTGAAGCTTTCTTT.